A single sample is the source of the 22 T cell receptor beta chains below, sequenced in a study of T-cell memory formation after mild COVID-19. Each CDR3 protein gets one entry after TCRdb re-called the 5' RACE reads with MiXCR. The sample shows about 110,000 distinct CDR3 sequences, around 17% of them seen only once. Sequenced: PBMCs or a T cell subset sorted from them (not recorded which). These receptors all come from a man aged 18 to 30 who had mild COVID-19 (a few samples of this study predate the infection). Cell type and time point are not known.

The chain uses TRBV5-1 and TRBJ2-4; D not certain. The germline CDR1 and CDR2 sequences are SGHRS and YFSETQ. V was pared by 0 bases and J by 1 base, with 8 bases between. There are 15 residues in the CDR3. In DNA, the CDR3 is TGCGCCAGCAGCTTGGATGGGTGGGCCAAAAACATTCAGTACTTC. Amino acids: CASSLDGWAKNIQYF.

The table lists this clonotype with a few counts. Here the CDR3 DNA reads TGTGCCAGCAGCAGGGACTGGGGCTACGAGCAGTACGTC. Translation: CASSRDWGYEQYV. The gene calls are TRBV7-2 and TRBJ2-7, with a weak D call TRBD2 (6 bases). The CDR3 has 13 amino acids. V was cut by 5 bases and J by 3 bases, with 11 bases left in between. In germline, CDR1 is SGHTA, CDR2 FQGNSA.

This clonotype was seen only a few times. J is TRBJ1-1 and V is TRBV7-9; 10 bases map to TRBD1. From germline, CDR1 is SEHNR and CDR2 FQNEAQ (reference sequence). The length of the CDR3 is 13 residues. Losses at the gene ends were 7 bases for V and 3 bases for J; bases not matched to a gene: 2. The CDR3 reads CASMTGGYTEAFF. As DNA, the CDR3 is TGTGCCAGCATGACAGGGGGCTACACTGAAGCTTTCTTT. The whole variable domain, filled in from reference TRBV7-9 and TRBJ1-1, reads DTGVSQNPRHKITKRGQNVTFRCDPISEHNRLYWYRQTLGQGPEFLTYFQNEAQLEKSRLLSDRFSAERPKGSFSTLEIQRTEQGDSAMYLCASMTGGYTEAFFGQGTRLTVV.

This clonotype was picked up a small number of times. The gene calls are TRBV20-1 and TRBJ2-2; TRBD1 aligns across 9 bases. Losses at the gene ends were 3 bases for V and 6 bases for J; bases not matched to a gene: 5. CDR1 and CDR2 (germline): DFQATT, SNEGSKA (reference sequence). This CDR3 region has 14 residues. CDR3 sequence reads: CSASTGGASGELFF. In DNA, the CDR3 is TGCAGTGCTAGTACAGGGGGCGCGTCCGGGGAGCTGTTTTTT.

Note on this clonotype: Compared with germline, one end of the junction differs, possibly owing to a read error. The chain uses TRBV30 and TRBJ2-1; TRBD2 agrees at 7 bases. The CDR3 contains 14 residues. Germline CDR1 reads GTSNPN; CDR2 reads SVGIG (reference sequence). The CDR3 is CAWSFFGRPSGLGF. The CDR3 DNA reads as TGTGCCTGGAGTTTCTTCGGGAGGCCCTCCGGTCTGGGGTTC.

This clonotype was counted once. The CDR3 is CASRLAKGRLENYGYTF. CDR3 DNA sequence: TGTGCAAGTCGCTTAGCGAAAGGACGGCTGGAAAACTATGGCTACACCTTC. The V and J genes are TRBV12-2 and TRBJ1-2. TRBV12-2 is annotated as a pseudogene. The CDR3 contains 17 residues.

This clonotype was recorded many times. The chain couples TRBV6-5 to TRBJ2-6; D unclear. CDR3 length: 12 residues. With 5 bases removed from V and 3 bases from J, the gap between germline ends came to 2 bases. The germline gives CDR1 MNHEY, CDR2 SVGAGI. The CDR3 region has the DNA TGTGCCAGCAGTAGTGGGGCCAACGTCCTGACTTTC. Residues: CASSSGANVLTF.

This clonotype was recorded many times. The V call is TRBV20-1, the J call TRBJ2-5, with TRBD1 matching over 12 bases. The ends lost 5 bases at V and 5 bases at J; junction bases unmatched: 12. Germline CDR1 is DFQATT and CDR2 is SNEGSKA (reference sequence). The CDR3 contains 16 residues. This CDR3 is CSALSPGQGAGETQYF. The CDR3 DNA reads TGCAGTGCTTTATCTCCGGGACAGGGGGCTGGGGAGACCCAGTACTTC.

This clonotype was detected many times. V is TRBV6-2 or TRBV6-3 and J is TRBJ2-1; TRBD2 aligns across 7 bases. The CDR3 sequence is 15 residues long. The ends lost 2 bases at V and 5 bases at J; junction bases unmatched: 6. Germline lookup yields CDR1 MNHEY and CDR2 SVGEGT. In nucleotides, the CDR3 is TGTGCCAGCAGTTACGACGGGGGGATGAACAATGAGCAGTTCTTC. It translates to CASSYDGGMNNEQFF.

The CDR3 bases are TGTGCCAGCAGCTTCGGGCCCGGTGGTTCTTACGAGCAGTACTTC. This gives the protein CASSFGPGGSYEQYF. This chain joins TRBV7-2 and TRBJ2-7; D ambiguous. V lost 3 bases and J lost 4, with 16 bases in between. Germline loops: CDR1 SGHTA, CDR2 FQGNSA. The CDR3 covers 15 residues.

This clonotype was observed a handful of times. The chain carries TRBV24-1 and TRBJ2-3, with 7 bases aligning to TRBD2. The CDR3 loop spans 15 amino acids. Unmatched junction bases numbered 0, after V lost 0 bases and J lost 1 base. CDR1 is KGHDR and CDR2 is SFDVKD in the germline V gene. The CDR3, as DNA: TGTGCCACCAGTGATTTGCGGGGGGGCACAGATACGCAGTATTTT. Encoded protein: CATSDLRGGTDTQYF.

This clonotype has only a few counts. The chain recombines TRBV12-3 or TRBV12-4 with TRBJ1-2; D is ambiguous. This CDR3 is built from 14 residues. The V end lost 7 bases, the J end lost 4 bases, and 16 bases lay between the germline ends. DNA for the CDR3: TGTGCCAGCACCTACGCCGGGTTCTCCTATGGCTACACCTTC. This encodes CASTYAGFSYGYTF.

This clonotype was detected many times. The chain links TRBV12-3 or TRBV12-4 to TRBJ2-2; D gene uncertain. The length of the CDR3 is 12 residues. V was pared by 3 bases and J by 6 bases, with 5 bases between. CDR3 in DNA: TGTGCCAGCAGTTTCCGGCCCGGGGAGCTGTTTTTT. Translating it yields CASSFRPGELFF.

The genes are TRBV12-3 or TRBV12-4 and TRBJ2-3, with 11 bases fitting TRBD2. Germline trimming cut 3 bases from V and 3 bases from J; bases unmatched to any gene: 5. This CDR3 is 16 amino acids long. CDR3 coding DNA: TGTGCCAGCAGTTTGTGGCTAGCGGGGGGAACAGATACGCAGTATTTT. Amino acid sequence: CASSLWLAGGTDTQYF.

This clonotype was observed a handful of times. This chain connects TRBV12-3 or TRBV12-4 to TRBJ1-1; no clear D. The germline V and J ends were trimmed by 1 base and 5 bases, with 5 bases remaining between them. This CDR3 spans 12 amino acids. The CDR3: CASSLVRTEAFF. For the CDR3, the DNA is TGTGCCAGCAGTTTAGTCCGTACTGAAGCTTTCTTT.

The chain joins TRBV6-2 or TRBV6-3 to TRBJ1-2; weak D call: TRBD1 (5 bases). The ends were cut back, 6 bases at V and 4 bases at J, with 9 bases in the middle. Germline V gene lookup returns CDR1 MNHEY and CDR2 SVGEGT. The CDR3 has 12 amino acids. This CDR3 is CASSQQVYGYTF. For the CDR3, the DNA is TGTGCCAGCAGCCAACAGGTCTATGGCTACACCTTC.

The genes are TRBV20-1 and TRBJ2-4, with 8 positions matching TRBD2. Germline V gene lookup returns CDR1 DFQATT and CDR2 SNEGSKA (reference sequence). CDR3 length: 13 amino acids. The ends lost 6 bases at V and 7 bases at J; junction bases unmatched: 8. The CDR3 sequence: CSAGRGGLNIQYF. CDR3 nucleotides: TGCAGTGCCGGACGGGGGGGGCTGAACATTCAGTACTTC.

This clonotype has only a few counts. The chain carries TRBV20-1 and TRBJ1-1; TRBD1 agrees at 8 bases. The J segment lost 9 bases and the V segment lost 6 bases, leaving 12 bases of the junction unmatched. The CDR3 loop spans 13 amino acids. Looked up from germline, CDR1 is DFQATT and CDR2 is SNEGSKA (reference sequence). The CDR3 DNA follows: TGCAGTGCCCTAGCAATCAGGGGGCGGAAAGCTTTCTTT. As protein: CSALAIRGRKAFF.

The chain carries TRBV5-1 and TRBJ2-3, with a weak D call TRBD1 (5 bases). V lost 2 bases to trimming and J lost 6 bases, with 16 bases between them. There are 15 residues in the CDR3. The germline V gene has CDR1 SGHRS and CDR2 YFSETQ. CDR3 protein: CASSLIDSPWDTQYF. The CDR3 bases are TGCGCCAGCAGCTTAATAGACAGCCCATGGGATACGCAGTATTTT.

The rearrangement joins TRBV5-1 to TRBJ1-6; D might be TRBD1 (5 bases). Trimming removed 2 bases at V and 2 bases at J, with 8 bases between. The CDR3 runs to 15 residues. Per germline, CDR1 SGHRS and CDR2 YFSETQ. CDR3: CASSLGRAYNSPLHF. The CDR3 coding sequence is TGCGCCAGCAGCTTAGGCAGGGCCTATAATTCACCCCTCCACTTT.

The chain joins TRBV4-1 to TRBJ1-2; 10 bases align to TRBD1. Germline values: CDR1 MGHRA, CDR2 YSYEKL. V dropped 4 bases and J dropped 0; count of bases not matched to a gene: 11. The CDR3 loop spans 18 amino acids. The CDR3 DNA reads TGCGCCAGCAGCCGCTGGGGACAGGGGAGGGGGCCTAACTATGGCTACACCTTC. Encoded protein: CASSRWGQGRGPNYGYTF.

CDR3 loop: CASSYGWSQGNSPLHF. DNA of the CDR3: TGTGCCAGCAGTTACGGTTGGTCCCAGGGGAATTCACCCCTCCACTTT. The rearrangement links TRBV6-5 to TRBJ1-6; maybe TRBD1 (6 bases). Per germline, CDR1 MNHEY and CDR2 SVGAGI. V lost 2 bases, J lost 7 bases, and 15 bases lay in between. This CDR3 is built from 16 residues.